Shown below are 3 T cell receptor beta chains from a single sample sequenced in a study of spatial heterogeneity in lung cancer. One entry per CDR3 protein, called by TCRdb with MiXCR from the 5' RACE reads. Of some 87,000 distinct CDR3 sequences in the sample, roughly 10% were seen once. Indicated time point: sample taken at primary tumor resection. The study sequenced unsorted whole RNA from tumor, nontumor lung or frozen PBMC. The material was PBMCs, obtained at surgery. Receptor source: a male donor with early-stage non-small cell lung cancer.

This clonotype was recorded many times. The gene calls are TRBV7-3 and TRBJ1-2; 12 bases are a match to TRBD1. Trimming removed 5 bases from V and 7 bases from J; junction bases left unmatched: 5. This CDR3 contains 14 residues. The V gene's germline CDR1 is SGHTA and CDR2 FQGTGA. This chain's CDR3 is CASSQGQGAGGYTF. CDR3 bases: TGTGCCAGCAGCCAGGGACAGGGGGCAGGTGGCTACACCTTC.

The sample holds many counts of this clonotype. The chain joins TRBV5-1 to TRBJ2-1; D may be TRBD2 (6 bases). Germline-derived CDR1 and CDR2 are SGHRS and YFSETQ. Trimming pared 2 bases from V and 6 bases from J, leaving 9 bases between. The CDR3 is made up of 13 amino acids. This CDR3 is CASSLTSSNEQFF. CDR3 nucleotide sequence: TGCGCCAGCAGCTTAACTAGCAGCAATGAGCAGTTCTTC.

The chain links TRBV7-7 to TRBJ2-5, with TRBD2 identical over 8 bases. The germline V gene encodes CDR1 SSHAT and CDR2 FNYEAQ (reference sequence). V dropped 5 bases and J dropped 4; count of bases not matched to a gene: 9. The CDR3 runs 15 residues. The DNA of the CDR3 is TGTGCCAGCAGCCCCGGGGGAGCGGGAGTAGAGACCCAGTACTTC. Translation gives CASSPGGAGVETQYF.